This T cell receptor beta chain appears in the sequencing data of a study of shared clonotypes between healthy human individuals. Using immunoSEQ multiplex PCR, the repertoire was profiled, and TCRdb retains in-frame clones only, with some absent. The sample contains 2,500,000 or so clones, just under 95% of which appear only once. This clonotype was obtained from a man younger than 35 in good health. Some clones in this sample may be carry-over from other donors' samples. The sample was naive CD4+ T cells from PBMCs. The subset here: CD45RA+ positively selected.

Here the CDR3 reads CASRRRGEQGYEQYF. CDR3 in DNA: TGTGCCAGCAGGCGCCGAGGCGAACAGGGTTACGAGCAGTACTTC. The V call is TRBV6-5, the J call TRBJ2-7; D may be TRBD1 (6 bases). Trimming left V 6 bases short and J 4 bases short, with 19 bases between. Germline-derived CDR1 and CDR2 are MNHEY and SVGAGI. This CDR3 contains 15 residues.